This T cell receptor beta chain was sequenced during a study of beta chain features in type 1 diabetes (dated by TCRdb to the late 2010s). About the full investigation: Mean age, gender distribution, total cell number and subset yield did not differ between patients and healthy donors. A total of around 110,000,000 sorted cells were examined across all samples, and a strong correlation was observed between cell number per subset and RNA yield. The study compared the TCRB repertoires of sorted circulating CD4+ T cell subsets in recently diagnosed type 1 diabetes patients with those in matched healthy donors. Whereas all 28 donors provided naive and central memory subsets, regulatory and stem cell-like memory subsets were isolated from just 8 patients and about eight healthy donors. General findings and caveats noted by the study authors: HLA sub-analyses involved small numbers of individuals, so any influence of HLA type on TCRB rearrangement remained unresolved. The naive, central memory and regulatory TCRB repertoires appeared to resemble one another more closely among patients than among healthy donors. Sequencing cDNA rather than genomic DNA could over-represent highly expressing activated cells, although activation and CD3 levels did not differ between groups. Shorter templates might be favored by PCR, yet because patient and control samples were amplified and corrected together, any such skew would affect both groups equally. In all four CD4+ subsets, TCRB CDR3 length was moderately but significantly shorter in type 1 diabetes patients. Patients with type 1 diabetes made fewer insertions and deleted more nucleotides at VDJ recombination sites, implying thymic rearrangement abnormalities.

This clone was recorded a few times. Its target antigen remains unknown. It has no much larger one-base neighbor in the sample; base qualities were not kept. A single peripheral blood draw of approximately 110 mL on average was collected from each donor into heparinised tubes. Naive, central memory, regulatory and stem cell-like memory CD4+ T cells were sorted on a BD FACSAria II using a panel including CD45RO, CCR7, CD25, CD127, CD95 and CD27. Every sorted population had a purity above 95%. Right away, PBMCs were isolated by Lymphoprep density gradient centrifugation and were stained directly, with no culture step. So that batch effects would be minimized, each experiment stained and sorted samples in pairs, pairing one healthy donor with one patient. The CDR3, from cysteine to phenylalanine, totals 15 residues. Left in the record is the CDR3 DNA by itself, 45 bases read in frame from the first base. Reading the germline V gene (reference sequence) gives CDR1 GTSNPN and CDR2 SVGIG. The junction shows trimming of 1 base on V and 4 bases on J, and the gene matches do not reach 7 bases of it.

The entire isolated RNA was reverse transcribed using the High Capacity cDNA Reverse Transcription Kit, and thus expressed TCRB transcripts were sequenced. Naive, central memory and regulatory T cell samples underwent deep immunoSEQ sequencing, averaging roughly 3.4 million total reads per sample. After sorted cells were lysed in RLT buffer, RNA was extracted with DNase-treated RNeasy Micro or Mini kits, with the choice depending on cell number. To prevent cross-contamination, every cell subset was processed on its own, while patient and healthy donor samples were processed together. TCRB sequences were amplified from cDNA with the immunoSEQ multiplex PCR, producing 87-bp fragments spanning the CDR3 region. The amplicons were sequenced using the Illumina HiSeq platform. The published analysis was carried out like this. Synthetic template baselines were used to correct PCR bias computationally, reads within Hamming distance 2 were collapsed, and singletons that could not be merged were discarded. Reads were aligned to IMGT to assign V, D and J genes, CDR3 length, and insertions or deletions at six rearrangement sites. Within each subset, clonotype counts were normalized to sorted cell number, after which true diversity and Gini coefficients were computed with the tcR R package. The overlap coefficient, calculated on TCRB nucleotide sequences, was used to quantify repertoire sharing. Out-of-frame TCRB sequences from naive cells were analyzed as a proxy for the pre-selection repertoire. TCRdb obtained this table from immuneACCESS and retained in-frame rearrangements with V and J assigned. These tables miss some clones; where compared with another copy, unresolved V genes account for less than half of the shortfall, and the remainder is unexplained. V and J calls and clone size come straight from that table; D and trimming were deduced from the DNA. Present in this sample are roughly 330,000 clones, roughly 13% of which were seen just once. The ten largest clones capture over 0.014% of the sample.

The material sequenced was naive CD4+ T cells from blood. According to the study, the label for this sample's cell subset or site signals: true naive CD4+ T cells. The rearranged chain carries TRBV30 and TRBJ2-5, with 9 junctional bases fitting TRBD2. The sequence derives from a woman between 18 and 30 years old with type 1 diabetes. The DNA sequence is TGTGCCTGGAGTGGGGGAGCGGGAGGTGGAGAGACCCAGTACTTC. The encoded protein is CAWSGGAGGGETQYF.